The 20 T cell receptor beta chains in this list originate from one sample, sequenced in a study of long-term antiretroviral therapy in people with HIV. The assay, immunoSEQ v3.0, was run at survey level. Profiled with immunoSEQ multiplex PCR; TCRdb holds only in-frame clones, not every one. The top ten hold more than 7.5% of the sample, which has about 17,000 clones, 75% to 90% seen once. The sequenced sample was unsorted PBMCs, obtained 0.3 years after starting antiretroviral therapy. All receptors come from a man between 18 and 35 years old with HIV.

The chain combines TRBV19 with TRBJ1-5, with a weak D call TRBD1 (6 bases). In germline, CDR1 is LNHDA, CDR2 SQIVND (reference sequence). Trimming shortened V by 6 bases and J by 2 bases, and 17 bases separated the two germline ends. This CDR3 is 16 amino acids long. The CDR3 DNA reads TGTGCCAGTAGCCCTATTTTTTCAGGGGGCAATCAGCCCCAGCATTTT. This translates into CASSPIFSGGNQPQHF. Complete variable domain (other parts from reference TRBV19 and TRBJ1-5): DGGITQSPKYLFRKEGQNVTLSCEQNLNHDAMYWYRQDPGQGLRLIYYSQIVNDFQKGDIAEGYSVSREKKESFPLTVTSAQKNPTAFYLCASSPIFSGGNQPQHFGDGTRLSIL.

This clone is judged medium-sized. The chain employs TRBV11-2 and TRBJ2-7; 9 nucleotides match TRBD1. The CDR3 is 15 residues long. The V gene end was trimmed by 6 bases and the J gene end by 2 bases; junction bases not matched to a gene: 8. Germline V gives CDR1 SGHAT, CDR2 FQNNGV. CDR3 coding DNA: TGTGCCAGCAGACCAACCGACAGGGGGACCTACGAGCAGTACTTC. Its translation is CASRPTDRGTYEQYF.

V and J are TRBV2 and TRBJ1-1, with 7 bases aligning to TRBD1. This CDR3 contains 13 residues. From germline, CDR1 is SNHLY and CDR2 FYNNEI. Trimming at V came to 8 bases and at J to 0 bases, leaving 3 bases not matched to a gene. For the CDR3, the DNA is TGTGCCAGCCCGGGACAGATGAACACTGAAGCTTTCTTT. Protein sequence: CASPGQMNTEAFF. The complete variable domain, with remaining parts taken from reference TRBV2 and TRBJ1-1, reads EPEVTQTPSHQVTQMGQEVILRCVPISNHLYFYWYRQILGQKVEFLVSFYNNEISEKSEIFDDQFSVERPDGSNFTLKIRSTKLEDSAMYFCASPGQMNTEAFFGQGTRLTVV.

The CDR3 DNA follows: TGTGCCAGTAGTATAGCACAGCAAGAGACCCAGTACTTC. Translating gives CASSIAQQETQYF. The chain uses TRBV19 and TRBJ2-5, with D uncertain. V gave up 1 base and J gave up 2 bases, with 5 bases separating them. Germline V gene lookup returns CDR1 LNHDA and CDR2 SQIVND (reference sequence). The CDR3 is 13 amino acids.

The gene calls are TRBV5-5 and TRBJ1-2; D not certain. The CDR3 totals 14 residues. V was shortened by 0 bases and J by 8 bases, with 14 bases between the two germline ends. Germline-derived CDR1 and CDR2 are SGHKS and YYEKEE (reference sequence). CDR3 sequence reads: CASSLEGTGGGYTF. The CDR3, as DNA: TGTGCCAGCAGCTTGGAAGGAACGGGAGGAGGCTACACCTTC.

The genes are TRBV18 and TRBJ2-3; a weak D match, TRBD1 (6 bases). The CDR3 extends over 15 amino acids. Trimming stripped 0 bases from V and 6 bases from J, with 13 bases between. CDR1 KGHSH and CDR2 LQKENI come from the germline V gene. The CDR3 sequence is CASSPPSQGSDTQYF. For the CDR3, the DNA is TGTGCCAGCTCACCACCTTCGCAGGGGAGCGATACGCAGTATTTT.

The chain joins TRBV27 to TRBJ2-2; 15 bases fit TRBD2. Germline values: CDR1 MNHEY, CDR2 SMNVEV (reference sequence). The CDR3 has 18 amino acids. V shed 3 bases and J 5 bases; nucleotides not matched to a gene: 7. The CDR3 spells CASSFWTSGGARTGELFF. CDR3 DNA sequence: TGTGCCAGCAGTTTCTGGACTAGCGGGGGGGCGAGAACCGGGGAGCTGTTTTTT.

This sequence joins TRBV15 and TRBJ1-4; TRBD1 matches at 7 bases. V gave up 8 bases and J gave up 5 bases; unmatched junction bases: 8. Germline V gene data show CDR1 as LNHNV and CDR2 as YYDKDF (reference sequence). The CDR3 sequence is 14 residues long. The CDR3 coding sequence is TGTGCCACCTCCCCCGGGACAGAAAATGAAAAACTGTTTTTT. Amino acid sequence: CATSPGTENEKLFF. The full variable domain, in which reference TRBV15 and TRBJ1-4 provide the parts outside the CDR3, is DAMVIQNPRYQVTQFGKPVTLSCSQTLNHNVMYWYQQKSSQAPKLLFHYYDKDFNNEADTPDNFQSRRPNTSFCFLDIRSPGLGDTAMYLCATSPGTENEKLFFGSGTQLSVL.

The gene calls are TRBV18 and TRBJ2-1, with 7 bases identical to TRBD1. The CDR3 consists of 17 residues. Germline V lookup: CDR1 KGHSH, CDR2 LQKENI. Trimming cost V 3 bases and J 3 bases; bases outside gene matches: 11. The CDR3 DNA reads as TGTGCCAGCTCACCTCCCGGGACAGACCCTCTCTACAATGAGCAGTTCTTC. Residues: CASSPPGTDPLYNEQFF.

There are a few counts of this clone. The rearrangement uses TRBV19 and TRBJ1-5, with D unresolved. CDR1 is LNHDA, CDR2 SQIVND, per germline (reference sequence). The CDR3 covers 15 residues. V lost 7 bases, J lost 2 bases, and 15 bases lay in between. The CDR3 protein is CASTPGHSGNQPQHF. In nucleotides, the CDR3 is TGTGCCAGTACCCCGGGTCACTCGGGCAATCAGCCCCAGCATTTT.

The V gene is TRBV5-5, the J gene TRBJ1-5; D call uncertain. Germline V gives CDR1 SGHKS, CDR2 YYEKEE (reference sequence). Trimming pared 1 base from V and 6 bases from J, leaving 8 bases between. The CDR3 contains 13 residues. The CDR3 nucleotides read TGTGCCAGCAGCTTGTCGAGTGTTCAGCCCCAGCATTTT. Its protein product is CASSLSSVQPQHF.

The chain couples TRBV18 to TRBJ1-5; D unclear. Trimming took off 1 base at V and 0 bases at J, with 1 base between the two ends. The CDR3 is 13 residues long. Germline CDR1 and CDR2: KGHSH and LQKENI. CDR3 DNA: TGTGCCAGCTCACCACATAGCAATCAGCCCCAGCATTTT. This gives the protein CASSPHSNQPQHF.

The CDR3 protein is CASSFLEGVPYTF. The CDR3, as DNA: TGTGCCAGCAGCTTCCTGGAGGGGGTCCCCTACACCTTC. The gene calls are TRBV5-5 and TRBJ1-2; a weak D match, TRBD1 (6 bases). V gave up 2 bases and J gave up 10 bases, with 15 bases separating them. The CDR3 loop spans 13 amino acids. Germline V gene sequence: CDR1 SGHKS, CDR2 YYEKEE (reference sequence).

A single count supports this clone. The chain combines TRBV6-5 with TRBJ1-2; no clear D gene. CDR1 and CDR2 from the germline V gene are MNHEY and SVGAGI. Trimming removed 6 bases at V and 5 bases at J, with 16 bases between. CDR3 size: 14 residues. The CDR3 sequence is CASRFRTTPYGYTF. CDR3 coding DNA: TGTGCCAGCAGGTTCCGGACGACTCCGTATGGCTACACCTTC.

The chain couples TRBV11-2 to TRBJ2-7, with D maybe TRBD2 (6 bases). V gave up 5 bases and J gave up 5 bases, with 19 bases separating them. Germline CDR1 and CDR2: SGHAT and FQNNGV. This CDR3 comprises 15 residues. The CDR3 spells CASSPGADWLDEQYF. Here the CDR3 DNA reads TGTGCCAGCAGCCCGGGAGCGGACTGGCTCGACGAGCAGTACTTC.

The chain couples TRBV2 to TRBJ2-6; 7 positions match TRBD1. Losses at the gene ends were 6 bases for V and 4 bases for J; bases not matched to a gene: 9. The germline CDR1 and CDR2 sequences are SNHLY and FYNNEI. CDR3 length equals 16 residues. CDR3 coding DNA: TGTGCCAGCAGACCGGGACAGCAGACCGGGGCCAACGTCCTGACTTTC. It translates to CASRPGQQTGANVLTF.

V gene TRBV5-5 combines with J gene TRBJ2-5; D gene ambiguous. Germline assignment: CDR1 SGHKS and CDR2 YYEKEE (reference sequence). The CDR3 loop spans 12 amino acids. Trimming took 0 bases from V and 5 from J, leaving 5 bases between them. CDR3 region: CASSLETETQYF. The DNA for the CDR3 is TGTGCCAGCAGCTTGGAAACGGAGACCCAGTACTTC.

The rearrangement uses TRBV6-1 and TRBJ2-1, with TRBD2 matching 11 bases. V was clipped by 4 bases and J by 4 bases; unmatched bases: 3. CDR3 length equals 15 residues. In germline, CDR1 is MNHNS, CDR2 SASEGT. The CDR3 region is CASSVIAGGYNEQFF. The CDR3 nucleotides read TGTGCCAGCAGTGTCATAGCGGGGGGGTACAATGAGCAGTTCTTC.

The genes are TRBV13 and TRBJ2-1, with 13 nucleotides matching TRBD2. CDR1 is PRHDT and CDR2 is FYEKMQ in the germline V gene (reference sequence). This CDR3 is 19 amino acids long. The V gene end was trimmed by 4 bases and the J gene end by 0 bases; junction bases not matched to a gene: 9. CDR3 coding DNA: TGTGCCAGCAGCTCCTTTGGACTAGCGGGGGTGAGCTCCTACAATGAGCAGTTCTTC. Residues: CASSSFGLAGVSSYNEQFF.

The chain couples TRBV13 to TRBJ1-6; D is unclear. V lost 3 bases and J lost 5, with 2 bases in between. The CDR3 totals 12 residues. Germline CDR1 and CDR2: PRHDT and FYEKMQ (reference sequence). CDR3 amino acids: CASSLDNSPLHF. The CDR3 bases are TGTGCCAGCAGCTTGGATAATTCACCCCTCCACTTT.